The 30 T cell receptor beta chains presented below share a single source sample, sequenced in a study of cytomegalovirus exposure and HLA in healthy donors. The PCR employed 60 Vbeta primers together with 13 Jbeta primers. Sequencing was performed with immunoSEQ multiplex PCR; in TCRdb, only in-frame clones are kept and a portion is missing. The sample carries around 200,000 clones, 83% recorded once. The sequencing sample was made of PBMCs. These receptors were taken from a girl aged 5 to 17 in good health and CMV-seronegative.

The V and J genes are TRBV2 and TRBJ2-3; 10 bases are shared with TRBD1. This CDR3 contains 15 residues. In germline, CDR1 is SNHLY, CDR2 FYNNEI. The V gene end was trimmed by 6 bases and the J gene end by 0 bases; junction bases not matched to a gene: 3. As DNA, the CDR3 is TGTGCCAGCAGGAAGGGACAGGGGAGCACAGATACGCAGTATTTT. Translated: CASRKGQGSTDTQYF.

In its sample, this clone was seen a few times. This sequence joins TRBV2 and TRBJ2-7; 12 nucleotides match TRBD2. The ends lost 6 bases at V and 6 bases at J; junction bases unmatched: 12. There are 16 residues in the CDR3. Per germline, CDR1 SNHLY and CDR2 FYNNEI. CDR3 sequence: CASRWGPSGGAGEQYF. DNA of the CDR3: TGTGCCAGCAGATGGGGCCCTAGCGGGGGGGCAGGCGAGCAGTACTTC.

This chain uses TRBV28 with TRBJ1-2, with 7 bases aligning to TRBD1. This CDR3 spans 13 amino acids. Losses at the gene ends were 6 bases for V and 5 bases for J; bases not matched to a gene: 6. Germline V gives CDR1 MDHEN, CDR2 SYDVKM. CDR3 sequence reads: CASSLVTGYGYTF. The CDR3 DNA is TGTGCCAGCAGCCTCGTGACAGGGTATGGCTACACCTTC.

This sequence joins TRBV10-3 and TRBJ1-2; TRBD1 matches at 12 bases. Trimming took 0 bases from V and 6 from J; bases not matched to a gene: 2. The CDR3 is 15 amino acids. Germline CDR1 reads ENHRY; CDR2 reads SYGVKD. The CDR3 reads CAISESGQGAHGYTF. The CDR3, as DNA: TGTGCCATCAGTGAGTCGGGACAGGGGGCCCATGGCTACACCTTC.

This chain connects TRBV20-1 to TRBJ2-1; the D is unclear. V lost 6 bases and J lost 3, with 6 bases in between. Per germline, CDR1 DFQATT and CDR2 SNEGSKA (reference sequence). The CDR3 spans 11 residues. The CDR3 coding sequence is TGCAGTGCCCAGGACTACAATGAGCAGTTCTTC. Translating gives CSAQDYNEQFF.

The chain recombines TRBV9 with TRBJ2-7, with 7 nucleotides matching TRBD2. V gave up 3 bases and J gave up 0 bases; unmatched junction bases: 9. Germline CDR1 reads SGDLS; CDR2 reads YYNGEE. CDR3 length: 16 residues. The CDR3 loop reads CASSATGGPSSYEQYF. CDR3 nucleotide sequence: TGTGCCAGCAGCGCAACGGGAGGCCCTAGCTCCTACGAGCAGTACTTC.

This clone was counted a single time. The chain carries TRBV5-6 and TRBJ2-5; a possible D gene is TRBD1 (6 bases). The J call may not be correct, given that the DNA end is closer to TRBJ2-7. Germline CDR1 SGHDT, CDR2 YYEEEE. The CDR3 is made up of 14 amino acids. CDR3 DNA: TGTGCCAGCAGCTTGTCGCAGGGGCCGAACGAGCAGTACTTC. Translating it yields CASSLSQGPNEQYF.

The chain has TRBV6-1 and TRBJ1-3; the D gene is possibly TRBD1 (5 bases). V was cut by 1 base and J by 2 bases, with 9 bases left in between. Germline V gene data show CDR1 as MNHNS and CDR2 as SASEGT. The CDR3 totals 15 residues. CDR3 residues: CASSEVDRAGNTIYF. Written as DNA, the CDR3 is TGTGCCAGCAGTGAAGTCGACAGAGCTGGAAACACCATATATTTT.

The gene calls are TRBV6-6 and TRBJ1-3, with D perhaps matching TRBD1 (6 bases). From germline, CDR1 is MNHNY and CDR2 SVGAGI (reference sequence). Trimming removed 6 bases at V and 0 bases at J, with 12 bases between. The CDR3 is 15 amino acids. The CDR3 nucleotides are TGTGCCAGCAGACAGGACAGTCTCTCTGGAAACACCATATATTTT. Amino acid sequence: CASRQDSLSGNTIYF.

The chain is built from TRBV27 and TRBJ2-3, with D perhaps TRBD2 (5 bases). CDR3 length: 16 residues. Deletions cut 4 bases from V and 3 bases from J, with 17 bases between. The germline gives CDR1 MNHEY, CDR2 SMNVEV (reference sequence). CDR3 sequence: CASSSMSGRITDTQYF. In nucleotides, the CDR3 is TGTGCCAGCAGTTCAATGAGCGGAAGGATAACAGATACGCAGTATTTT.

This clone showed up just a few times. The sample carries other DNA sequences with the same CDR3. The chain uses TRBV19 and TRBJ1-1; D might be TRBD1 (5 bases). The CDR3 extends over 12 amino acids. CDR1 and CDR2 (germline): LNHDA, SQIVND (reference sequence). Trimming shortened V by 2 bases and J by 4 bases, and 5 bases separated the two germline ends. For the CDR3, the DNA is TGTGCCAGTAGTATAAGGGGCACTGAAGCTTTCTTT. As protein: CASSIRGTEAFF.

The chain uses TRBV10-1 and TRBJ2-7; D may be TRBD2 (5 bases). Germline lookup yields CDR1 WNHNN and CDR2 SYGVQD (reference sequence). V shed 6 bases and J shed 3 bases, with 12 bases lying between them. The CDR3 is 13 residues long. This CDR3 reads CASSGLVGYEQYF. CDR3 DNA: TGCGCCAGCAGCGGACTCGTTGGCTACGAGCAGTACTTC.

This clone was seen a few times. This chain uses TRBV6-5 with TRBJ1-3, with D possibly matching TRBD1 (5 bases). With 4 bases removed from V and 1 base from J, the gap between germline ends came to 14 bases. The CDR3 length is 16 residues. Germline V gene lookup returns CDR1 MNHEY and CDR2 SVGAGI. This CDR3 reads CASSLGRGDSGNTIYF. DNA of the CDR3: TGTGCCAGCAGTTTAGGAAGGGGCGATTCTGGAAACACCATATATTTT.

V usage is TRBV28 and J usage is TRBJ1-2; maybe TRBD1 (5 bases). CDR1 and CDR2 from the germline V gene are MDHEN and SYDVKM. The V and J ends lost 6 bases and 4 bases respectively, with 21 bases between them. This CDR3 is 16 amino acids long. DNA of the CDR3: TGTGCCAGCAGAACCTTAACCCCAGGGTTTACCTATGGCTACACCTTC. This sequence encodes CASRTLTPGFTYGYTF.

The chain links TRBV28 to TRBJ1-1; TRBD1 aligns across 9 bases. Germline assignment: CDR1 MDHEN and CDR2 SYDVKM. The CDR3 extends over 13 amino acids. J gave up 11 bases and V 6 bases, and 10 bases lay outside the gene matches. The CDR3 loop is CASRGQGSGGAFF. As DNA, the CDR3 is TGTGCCAGCAGGGGACAGGGATCGGGGGGGGCTTTCTTT.

This rearrangement joins TRBV4-1 to TRBJ2-1; 9 nucleotides match TRBD2. Germline values: CDR1 MGHRA, CDR2 YSYEKL. Unmatched junction bases numbered 7, after V lost 0 bases and J lost 7 bases. The CDR3 loop spans 16 amino acids. CDR3 region: CASSQESSGAENEQFF. DNA for the CDR3: TGCGCCAGCAGCCAAGAGTCTAGCGGGGCGGAAAATGAGCAGTTCTTC.

This clone showed up just a few times. The J gene is TRBJ2-6, the V gene TRBV5-4; TRBD1 is a possible D gene (6 bases). Germline V gene data show CDR1 as SGHNT and CDR2 as YYREEE (reference sequence). The CDR3 extends over 18 amino acids. The germline V and J ends were trimmed by 3 bases and 0 bases, with 16 bases remaining between them. CDR3 nucleotides: TGTGCCAGCAGCTCCCTTCAGGGGCCTAGCTCTGGGGCCAACGTCCTGACTTTC. Translated, it gives CASSSLQGPSSGANVLTF. The full variable domain, completed using reference TRBV5-4 and TRBJ2-6, is ETGVTQSPTHLIKTRGQQVTLRCSSQSGHNTVSWYQQALGQGPQFIFQYYREEENGRGNFPPRFSGLQFPNYSSELNVNALELDDSALYLCASSSLQGPSSGANVLTFGAGSRLTVL.

The chain carries TRBV13 and TRBJ1-2, with D unclear. Between the trimmed V and J ends, which lost 1 base and 5 bases, there was a span of 11 bases. This CDR3 has 14 residues. CDR1 and CDR2 from the germline V gene are PRHDT and FYEKMQ (reference sequence). The CDR3 here is CASSLASSHYGYTF. CDR3 DNA sequence: TGTGCCAGCAGCTTAGCCAGTTCCCATTATGGCTACACCTTC.

This clone appeared a few times. J is TRBJ2-1 and V is TRBV5-6; 7 bases line up with TRBD2. This CDR3 has 15 amino acids. Germline V CDR1 and CDR2: SGHDT, YYEEEE. V trimming: 4 bases; J trimming: 0 bases; junction bases outside the gene matches: 4. In DNA form, the CDR3 reads TGTGCCAGCAGCCCGGGGGGTTACTCCTACAATGAGCAGTTCTTC. Its protein is CASSPGGYSYNEQFF.

This clone showed up just once. V gene TRBV29-1 combines with J gene TRBJ1-2; maybe TRBD1 (6 bases). The CDR3 extends over 15 amino acids. Germline V gene data show CDR1 as SQVTM and CDR2 as ANQGSEA. Trimming took off 7 bases at V and 4 bases at J, with 22 bases between the two ends. The CDR3 region is CSDWGPRGLSYGYTF. The DNA for the CDR3 is TGCAGCGATTGGGGTCCCAGGGGCTTAAGCTATGGCTACACCTTC.

The rearrangement uses TRBV12-5 and TRBJ2-1; TRBD1 might be the D (6 bases). V shed 5 bases and J shed 5 bases, with 13 bases lying between them. The CDR3 runs to 14 residues. Germline values: CDR1 LGHNT, CDR2 FRNRAP. The CDR3 DNA is TGTGCTAGTGGTCCTGGGGGCGGACACAATGAGCAGTTCTTC. It yields the protein CASGPGGGHNEQFF.

This clone was seen a single time. The V gene is TRBV11-2, the J gene TRBJ1-1; the D is unclear. The ends were cut back, 1 base at V and 1 base at J, with 4 bases in the middle. The CDR3 totals 13 residues. CDR1 is SGHAT, CDR2 FQNNGV, per germline. CDR3 coding DNA: TGTGCCAGCAGCTTAGGGGCGAACACTGAAGCTTTCTTT. Encoded protein: CASSLGANTEAFF.

This chain uses TRBV15 with TRBJ1-5, with TRBD1 as a possible D gene (5 bases). The CDR3 is made up of 17 amino acids. V shed 3 bases and J shed 0 bases, with 15 bases lying between them. Germline V CDR1 and CDR2: LNHNV, YYDKDF (reference sequence). The CDR3 region has the DNA TGTGCCACCAGCAGGGAACTGACAGAGTATAGCAATCAGCCCCAGCATTTT. Translation gives CATSRELTEYSNQPQHF.

Comments on this clone: Distinct nucleotide sequences in the sample also encode this CDR3. The chain links TRBV28 to TRBJ1-1, with D uncertain. Germline V gene sequence: CDR1 MDHEN, CDR2 SYDVKM. The V gene lost 7 bases and the J gene lost 1 base, with 13 bases spanning the gap. The CDR3 extends over 14 amino acids. The CDR3: CASNLPSRNTEAFF. The CDR3 nucleotides read TGTGCCAGCAACCTACCTTCGAGGAACACTGAAGCTTTCTTT.

The V gene is TRBV7-6, the J gene TRBJ1-5, with 8 bases that match TRBD1. The CDR3 length is 14 residues. Germline V gene lookup returns CDR1 SGHVS and CDR2 FNYEAQ. V lost 5 bases to trimming and J lost 9 bases; unmatched junction nucleotides: 9. The CDR3 reads CASSPTGGGRPQHF. The DNA of the CDR3 is TGTGCCAGCAGCCCAACAGGGGGTGGACGGCCCCAGCATTTT.

CDR3 sequence: CSVEPGLAGMSIQYF. CDR3 nucleotide sequence: TGCAGCGTTGAACCGGGACTAGCGGGGATGAGCATTCAGTACTTC. The chain recombines TRBV29-1 with TRBJ2-4, with TRBD2 matching 13 bases. CDR3 size: 15 residues. J lost 9 bases, V lost 2 bases, and 7 bases had no gene match. CDR1 and CDR2 (germline): SQVTM, ANQGSEA. The whole variable domain, remainder taken from reference TRBV29-1 and TRBJ2-4, is SAVISQKPSRDICQRGTSLTIQCQVDSQVTMMFWYRQQPGQSLTLIATANQGSEATYESGFVIDKFPISRPNLTFSTLTVSNMSPEDSSIYLCSVEPGLAGMSIQYFGAGTRLSVL.

V usage is TRBV28 and J usage is TRBJ1-4; D call uncertain. Germline lookup yields CDR1 MDHEN and CDR2 SYDVKM. The CDR3 covers 15 residues. V was trimmed by 3 bases and J by 4 bases, leaving 12 bases between them. This CDR3 is CASSFGLSSNEKLFF. As DNA, the CDR3 is TGTGCCAGCAGTTTTGGACTTTCGAGTAATGAAAAACTGTTTTTT.

The J gene is TRBJ2-7, the V gene TRBV28; 8 bases are a match to TRBD1. Trimming took 3 bases from V and 4 from J; bases not matched to a gene: 5. CDR1 and CDR2 (germline): MDHEN, SYDVKM. The CDR3 extends over 14 amino acids. CDR3 sequence: CASSFLTGEYEQYF. The CDR3 region has the DNA TGTGCCAGCAGTTTTTTGACAGGGGAGTACGAGCAGTACTTC.

This rearrangement joins TRBV4-1 to TRBJ2-1; 13 nucleotides agree with TRBD2. V lost 2 bases and J lost 9; bases outside the gene matches: 7. Germline CDR1 is MGHRA and CDR2 is YSYEKL. The CDR3 is made up of 16 amino acids. Here the CDR3 DNA reads TGCGCCAGCAGCCAATTACTAGCGGGGGGGCCCATTGAGCAGTTCTTC. Translating gives CASSQLLAGGPIEQFF.

Only a few counts were recorded for this clone. The chain employs TRBV7-3 and TRBJ2-5, with D perhaps TRBD1 (6 bases). The V gene's germline CDR1 is SGHTA and CDR2 FQGTGA. CDR3 length equals 14 residues. The V end lost 5 bases, the J end lost 0 bases, and 10 bases lay between the germline ends. For the CDR3, the DNA is TGTGCCAGCAGCCAGACAGGAAACCAAGAGACCCAGTACTTC. Amino acids: CASSQTGNQETQYF.